One sample yielded the 8 T cell receptor beta chains listed below, sequenced in a study of post-analysis software for immune sequencing data. Notes on the study in general: TRBV5-6, TRBV5-1 and TRBV20-1 belonged to a set of a handful of TRBV segments that were more frequent in patients than controls.

TCR beta cDNA libraries included unique molecular identifiers. TCRdb used MiXCR to reprocess the PCR reads, holding one entry per CDR3 protein. The profile covers 750,000 to 950,000 distinct CDR3 sequences, with 35% to 55% appearing a single time and roughly 4.9% taken by the ten largest. The antigens for these receptors are not known. The sequencing sample was made of blood. Every receptor here comes from a girl aged 10 to 17 with multiple sclerosis.

The chain recombines TRBV10-2 with TRBJ2-5; 12 nucleotides match TRBD2. The J call is in doubt because the DNA end fits TRBJ2-7 better. This CDR3 has 14 residues. CDR1 is WSHSY and CDR2 is SAAADI in the germline V gene. The DNA for the CDR3 is TGCGCCAGCAGTGATGGACTAGCGGGAAACGAGCAGTACTTC. Translation: CASSDGLAGNEQYF.

This clonotype has only a few counts. The V call is TRBV5-1, the J call TRBJ2-7, with a weak D call TRBD2 (6 bases). Germline CDR1 is SGHRS and CDR2 is YFSETQ. There are 13 residues in the CDR3. The V end was cut by 0 bases, the J end by 5 bases, with 9 bases between. For the CDR3, the DNA is TGCGCCAGCAGCTTGGAGGAGGGCCACGAGCAGTACTTC. Residues: CASSLEEGHEQYF.

This sequence joins TRBV27 and TRBJ2-7; possible D gene TRBD2, 5 bases. V gave up 5 bases and J gave up 4 bases, with 21 bases separating them. The germline gives CDR1 MNHEY, CDR2 SMNVEV (reference sequence). CDR3 length: 16 residues. The CDR3 region is CASSLQRGSVSYEQYF. In DNA form, the CDR3 reads TGTGCCAGCAGTCTCCAACGGGGTAGCGTCTCTTACGAGCAGTACTTC.

The V and J genes are TRBV6-6 and TRBJ2-3; 10 nucleotides agree with TRBD1. This CDR3 has 15 residues. The V gene's germline CDR1 is MNHNY and CDR2 SVGAGI (reference sequence). The J segment lost 3 bases and the V segment lost 10 bases, leaving 10 bases of the junction unmatched. CDR3 region: CATTSPGQGTDTQYF. The CDR3 bases are TGTGCCACCACGTCTCCGGGACAGGGGACAGATACGCAGTATTTT.

This clonotype occurred a few times. The chain is built from TRBV6-6 and TRBJ2-7, with a tentative D call TRBD1 (6 bases). CDR1 and CDR2 from the germline V gene are MNHNY and SVGAGI (reference sequence). Between the trimmed V and J ends, which lost 2 bases and 3 bases, there was a span of 17 bases. This CDR3 is built from 16 residues. This CDR3 is CASSYQPGKGVYEQYF. The CDR3 DNA reads as TGTGCCAGCAGTTACCAACCCGGCAAGGGGGTCTACGAGCAGTACTTC.

This clonotype was picked up a small number of times. The J gene is TRBJ2-1, the V gene TRBV4-1; TRBD2 agrees at 7 bases. This CDR3 contains 20 residues. The germline CDR1 and CDR2 sequences are MGHRA and YSYEKL. V lost 0 bases and J lost 2; bases outside the gene matches: 16. Written as DNA, the CDR3 is TGCGCCAGCAGCCAAGATCCCTCCTCGGGGGGAAGGGGTGCCTACAATGAGCAGTTCTTC. This codes for CASSQDPSSGGRGAYNEQFF.

The chain recombines TRBV10-3 with TRBJ2-1; D gene uncertain. Trimming took 0 bases from V and 4 from J, leaving 13 bases between them. The CDR3 is 16 residues long. Germline V gene data show CDR1 as ENHRY and CDR2 as SYGVKD. This CDR3 reads CAISESEALPYNEQFF. The DNA of the CDR3 is TGTGCCATCAGTGAGTCTGAAGCGCTCCCTTACAATGAGCAGTTCTTC.

The CDR3 DNA sequence: TGTGCCAGCAGGCCCGGAGGGAGTCGTGAGCAGTTCTTC. This gives the protein CASRPGGSREQFF. The rearrangement uses TRBV2 and TRBJ2-1; D is possibly TRBD2 (6 bases). The V gene's germline CDR1 is SNHLY and CDR2 FYNNEI. The CDR3 sequence is 13 residues long. The ends were cut back, 6 bases at V and 9 bases at J, with 15 bases in the middle. The whole variable domain, remainder taken from reference TRBV2 and TRBJ2-1, is EPEVTQTPSHQVTQMGQEVILRCVPISNHLYFYWYRQILGQKVEFLVSFYNNEISEKSEIFDDQFSVERPDGSNFTLKIRSTKLEDSAMYFCASRPGGSREQFFGPGTRLTVL.